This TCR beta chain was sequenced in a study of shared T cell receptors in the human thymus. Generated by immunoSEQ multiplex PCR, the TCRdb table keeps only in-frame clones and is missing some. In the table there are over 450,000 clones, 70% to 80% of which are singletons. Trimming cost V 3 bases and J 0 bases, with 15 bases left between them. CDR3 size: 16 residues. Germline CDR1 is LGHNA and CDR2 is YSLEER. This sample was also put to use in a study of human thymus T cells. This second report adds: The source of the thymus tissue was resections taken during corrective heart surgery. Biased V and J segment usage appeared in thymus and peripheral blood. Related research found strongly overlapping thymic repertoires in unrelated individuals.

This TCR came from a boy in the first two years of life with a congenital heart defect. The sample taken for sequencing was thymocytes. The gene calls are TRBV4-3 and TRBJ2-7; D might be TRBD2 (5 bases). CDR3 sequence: CASSQSASGPSYEQYF. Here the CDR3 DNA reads TGCGCCAGCAGCCAGTCCGCGAGCGGTCCCTCCTACGAGCAGTACTTC.